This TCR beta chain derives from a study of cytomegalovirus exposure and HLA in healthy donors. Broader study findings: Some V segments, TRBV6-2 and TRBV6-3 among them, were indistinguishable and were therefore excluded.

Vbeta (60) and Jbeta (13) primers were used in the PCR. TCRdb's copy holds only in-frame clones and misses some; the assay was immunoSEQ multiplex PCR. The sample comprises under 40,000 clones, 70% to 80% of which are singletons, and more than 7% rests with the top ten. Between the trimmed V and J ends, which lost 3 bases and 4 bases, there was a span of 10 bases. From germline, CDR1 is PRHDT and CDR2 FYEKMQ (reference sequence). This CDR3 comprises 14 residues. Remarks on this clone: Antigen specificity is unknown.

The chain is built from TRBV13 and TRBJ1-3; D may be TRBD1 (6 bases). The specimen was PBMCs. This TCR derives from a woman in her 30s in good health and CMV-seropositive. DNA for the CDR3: TGTGCCAGCAGCTTCAGGGGAGCGGGAAACACCATATATTTT. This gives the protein CASSFRGAGNTIYF.